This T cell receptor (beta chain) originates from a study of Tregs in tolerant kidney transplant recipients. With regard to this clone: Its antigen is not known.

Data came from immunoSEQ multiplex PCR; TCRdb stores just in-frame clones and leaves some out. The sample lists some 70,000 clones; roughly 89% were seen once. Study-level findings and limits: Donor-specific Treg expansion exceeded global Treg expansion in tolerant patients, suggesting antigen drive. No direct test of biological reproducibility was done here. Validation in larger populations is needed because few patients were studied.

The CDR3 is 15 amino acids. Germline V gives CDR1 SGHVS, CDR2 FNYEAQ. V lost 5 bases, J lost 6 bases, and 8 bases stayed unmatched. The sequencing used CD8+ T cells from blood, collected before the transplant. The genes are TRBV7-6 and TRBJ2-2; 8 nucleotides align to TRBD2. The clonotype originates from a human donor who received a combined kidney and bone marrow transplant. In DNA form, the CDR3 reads TGTGCCAGCAGCCCTCGGGGGGGCCAGGCCGGGGAGCTGTTTTTT. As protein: CASSPRGGQAGELFF.